The sequence of this T cell receptor (beta chain) was determined in a study of blood T cell repertoires in COVID-19 (TCRdb year 2020). General notes on the study: The collaborator samples originated in the United States, Italy and Spain and spanned the acute and convalescent phases of COVID-19. HLA class I and class II types, where available, came from metadata supplied by the sample provider rather than from assay-based typing. The material from the prospective study consisted of cDNA or gDNA derived from T cells, B-cell-depleted T cells, or PBMCs. Deeply sampled blood TCRbeta repertoires from subjects exposed to, actively infected with, or recovered from COVID-19 were included in the dataset. The samples were drawn from the first 160 participants of the ongoing ImmuneRACE study and from 950 to 1,500 subjects provided by 6 global collaborators. The sample metadata nearly always contained a de-identified subject ID, COVID-19 status, age in years and sex. A freely available public database, intended as a resource for researchers studying the immune response to SARS-CoV-2, is where the repertoires were released.

The germline V gene (reference sequence) sets CDR1 to LGHDT and CDR2 to YNNKEL. V lost 3 bases and J lost 1 base, and the count of bases not matched to a germline gene is 2. The CDR3 spans 15 residues, from the cysteine through the phenylalanine. The DNA shown is the 45-base CDR3, in frame from base 1. The research as a whole found: How much clinical and demographic metadata was included differed by source and by participant, and the metadata was provided uncurated.

TCRbeta CDR3 regions were amplified from genomic DNA using the immunoSEQ Assay, a bias-controlled multiplex PCR. In the authors' own workflow: The number of nucleated cells in each sample was estimated from the amplification of reference gene primers within the assay. Sequence reads were collapsed and filtered to measure the absolute abundance of every unique TCRbeta CDR3 rearrangement. For each sample, productive Simpson clonality was calculated as the square root of Simpson's diversity index across productive rearrangements. Imported from immuneACCESS, the table was reduced by TCRdb to in-frame sequences with V and J called. These copies leave out some clones; in studies compared against another copy, an unresolved V gene accounts for under half, and the cause of the remainder is not known. V and J calls and clone size follow that table, whereas D and trimming were derived from the DNA. Recorded for this sample are some 150,000 clones; about 80% of them occurred a single time. The ten largest clones take up roughly 1.6% of the sample.

The collaborating institutions used their own protocols to collect whole blood in K2EDTA tubes. For TCRbeta analysis, collaborators shipped samples in one of three forms: frozen whole blood, isolated PBMCs, or DNA extracted from either of those sample types. Concerning this clone itself: Its specific antigen is unknown. It has no much larger one-base neighbor in the sample; base qualities were not kept.

The V gene is TRBV3-1 (or the pseudogene TRBV3-2) and the J gene is TRBJ2-1; 8 junctional bases match TRBD2. The sample taken for sequencing was peripheral blood. This TCR was sampled from a human donor in a cohort sampled during active COVID-19. The DNA reads as follows: TGTGCCAGCAGCCAGGGACTAGTTTCCTACAATGAGCAGTTCTTC. This yields the protein CASSQGLVSYNEQFF.